In this sample, the clone carrying this TCR beta chain turned up many times. Genomic DNA served as the source from which two-round multiplex PCR generated TCR beta CDR3 amplicons. Amplification during the initial PCR round employed primers specific to each TRBV and TRBJ gene. TCRdb redid the calling of the multiplex PCR reads with MiXCR, one entry per CDR3 protein. Among roughly 30,000 distinct CDR3 sequences listed, 32% were seen once. This sample stems from a study of prognosis after radiotherapy for stage I lung cancer. As for the study in general: SBRT radiotherapy comprised 3 to 5 fractions at a biologically effective dose of at least 100 Gy.

Germline loops: CDR1 SEHNR, CDR2 FQNEAQ (reference sequence). The CDR3 has 15 residues. The V and J ends lost 5 bases and 0 bases respectively, with 10 bases between them. The TCR originated in a donor aged 50 or older with non-small cell lung cancer. The chain recombines TRBV7-9 with TRBJ2-2; TRBD1 is a possible D gene (6 bases). The sample here was PBMCs, taken before or after stereotactic body radiation therapy (not recorded which). The CDR3 DNA reads as TGTGCCAGCAGCATAGGACAGCCGAACACCGGGGAGCTGTTTTTT. Translated, it gives CASSIGQPNTGELFF.